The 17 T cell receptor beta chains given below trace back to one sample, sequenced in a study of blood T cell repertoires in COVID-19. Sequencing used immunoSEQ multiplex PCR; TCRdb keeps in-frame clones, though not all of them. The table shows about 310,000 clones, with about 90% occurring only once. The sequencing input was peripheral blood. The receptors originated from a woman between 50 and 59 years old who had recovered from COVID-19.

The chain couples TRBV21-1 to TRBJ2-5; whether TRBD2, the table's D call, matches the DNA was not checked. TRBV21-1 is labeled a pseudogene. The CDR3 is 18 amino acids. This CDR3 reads CASSPRSHRLARGETQYF. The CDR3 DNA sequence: TGTGCCAGCAGCCCTCGGAGCCATCGACTAGCCCGGGGGGAGACCCAGTACTTC.

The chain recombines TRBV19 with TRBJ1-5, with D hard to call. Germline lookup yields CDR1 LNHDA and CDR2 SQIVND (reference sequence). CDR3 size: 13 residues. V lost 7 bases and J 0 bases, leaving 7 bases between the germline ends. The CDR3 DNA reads TGTGCCAGTACCCACTCTAGCAATCAGCCCCAGCATTTT. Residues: CASTHSSNQPQHF.

The DNA of the CDR3 is TGTGCCAGCAGGACTAGCGGGAGCCAAAACACCGGGGAGCTGTTTTTT. Amino acid sequence: CASRTSGSQNTGELFF. The gene calls are TRBV7-3 and TRBJ2-2; 12 bases align to TRBD2. CDR3 size: 16 residues. Per germline, CDR1 SGHTA and CDR2 FQGTGA. J lost 2 bases, V lost 6 bases, and 4 bases had no gene match.

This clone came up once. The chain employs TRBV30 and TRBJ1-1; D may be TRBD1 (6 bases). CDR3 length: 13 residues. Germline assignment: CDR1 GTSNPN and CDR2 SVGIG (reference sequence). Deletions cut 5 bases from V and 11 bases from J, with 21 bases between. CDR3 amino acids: CAWDPHGQLPAFF. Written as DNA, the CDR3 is TGTGCCTGGGACCCCCATGGACAGCTGCCCGCTTTCTTT. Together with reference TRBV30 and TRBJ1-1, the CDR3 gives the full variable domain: SQTIHQWPATLVQPVGSPLSLECTVEGTSNPNLYWYRQAAGRGLQLLFYSVGIGQISSEVPQNLSASRPQDRQFILSSKKLLLSDSGFYLCAWDPHGQLPAFFGQGTRLTVV.

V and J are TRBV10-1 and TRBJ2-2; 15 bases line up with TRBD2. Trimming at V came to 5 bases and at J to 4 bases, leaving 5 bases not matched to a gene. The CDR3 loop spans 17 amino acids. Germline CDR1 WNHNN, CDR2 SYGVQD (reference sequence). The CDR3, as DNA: TGCGCCAGCAGTCCCGGGACTAGCGGGGGGCCCACCGGGGAGCTGTTTTTT. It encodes CASSPGTSGGPTGELFF.

The chain's CDR3 is CASSLGQGVKETQYF. CDR3 DNA: TGCGCCAGCAGCTTGGGGCAGGGGGTAAAAGAGACCCAGTACTTC. This sequence joins TRBV5-1 and TRBJ2-5, with TRBD1 matching 7 bases. Germline V gives CDR1 SGHRS, CDR2 YFSETQ. After removal of 0 bases from V and 3 bases from J, the junction contained 5 bases not matched to a gene. The CDR3 consists of 15 residues.

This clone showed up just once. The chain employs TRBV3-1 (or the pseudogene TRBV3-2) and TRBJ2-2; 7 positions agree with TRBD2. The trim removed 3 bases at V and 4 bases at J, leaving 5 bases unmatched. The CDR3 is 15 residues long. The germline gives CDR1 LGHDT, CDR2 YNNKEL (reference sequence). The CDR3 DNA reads TGTGCCAGCAGCCACCATGGGGGGGGCACCGGGGAGCTGTTTTTT. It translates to CASSHHGGGTGELFF.

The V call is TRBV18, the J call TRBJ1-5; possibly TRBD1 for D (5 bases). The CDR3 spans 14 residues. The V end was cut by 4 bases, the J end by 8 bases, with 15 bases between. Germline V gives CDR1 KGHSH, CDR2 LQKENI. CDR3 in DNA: TGTGCCAGCTCACGGGGCGACGCCTCGGAGCCCCAGCATTTT. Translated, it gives CASSRGDASEPQHF.

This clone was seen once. CDR3 region: CSAVAGGTYEQYF. The CDR3 DNA reads as TGCAGCGCGGTAGCGGGGGGAACCTACGAGCAGTACTTC. V usage is TRBV29-1 and J usage is TRBJ2-7; 10 bases map to TRBD2. This CDR3 is built from 13 residues. Germline CDR1 SQVTM, CDR2 ANQGSEA. The V gene end was trimmed by 7 bases and the J gene end by 2 bases; junction bases not matched to a gene: 5.

CDR3 nucleotide sequence: TGTGCCAGCAGCTTAGCGCGTGAGCAGTACTTC. Translation gives CASSLAREQYF. The rearrangement uses TRBV7-2 and TRBJ2-7; D is unclear. There are 11 residues in the CDR3. Germline V gives CDR1 SGHTA, CDR2 FQGNSA. V dropped 0 bases and J dropped 7 bases, with 4 bases sitting between them. Combining the CDR3 with reference TRBV7-2 and TRBJ2-7 gives the whole variable domain GAGVSQSPSNKVTEKGKDVELRCDPISGHTALYWYRQSLGQGLEFLIYFQGNSAPDKSGLPSDRFSAERTGGSVSTLTIQRTQQEDSAVYLCASSLAREQYFGPGTRLTVT.

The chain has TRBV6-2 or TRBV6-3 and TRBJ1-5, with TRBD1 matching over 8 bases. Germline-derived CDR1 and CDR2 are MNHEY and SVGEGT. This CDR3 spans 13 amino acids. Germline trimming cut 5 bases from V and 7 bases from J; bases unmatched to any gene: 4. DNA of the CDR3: TGTGCCAGCAGTACGACAGGGGAACAGCCCCAGCATTTT. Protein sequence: CASSTTGEQPQHF.

CDR3 DNA sequence: TGTGCCAGCAGCTTAGGTTCGGACAGTACCAACTATGGCTACACCTTC. Translating gives CASSLGSDSTNYGYTF. The rearrangement uses TRBV7-9 and TRBJ1-2, with a weak D call TRBD1 (6 bases). The CDR3 has 16 residues. Germline CDR1 reads SEHNR; CDR2 reads FQNEAQ (reference sequence). The V and J ends lost 1 base and 2 bases respectively, with 14 bases between them.

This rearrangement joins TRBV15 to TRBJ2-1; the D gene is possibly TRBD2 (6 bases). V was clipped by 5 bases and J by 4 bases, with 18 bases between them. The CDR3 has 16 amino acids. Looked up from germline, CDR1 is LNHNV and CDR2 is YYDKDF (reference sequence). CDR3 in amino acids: CATSSEVAGSYNEQFF. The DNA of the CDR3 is TGTGCCACCAGCTCAGAGGTTGCGGGATCGTACAATGAGCAGTTCTTC. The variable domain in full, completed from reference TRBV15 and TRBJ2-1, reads DAMVIQNPRYQVTQFGKPVTLSCSQTLNHNVMYWYQQKSSQAPKLLFHYYDKDFNNEADTPDNFQSRRPNTSFCFLDIRSPGLGDTAMYLCATSSEVAGSYNEQFFGPGTRLTVL.

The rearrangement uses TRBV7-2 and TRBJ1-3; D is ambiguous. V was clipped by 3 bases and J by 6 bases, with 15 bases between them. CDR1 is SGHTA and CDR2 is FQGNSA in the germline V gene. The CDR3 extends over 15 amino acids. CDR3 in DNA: TGTGCCAGCAGCTTGGCAGGAGGAATTGAAAACACCATATATTTT. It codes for CASSLAGGIENTIYF.

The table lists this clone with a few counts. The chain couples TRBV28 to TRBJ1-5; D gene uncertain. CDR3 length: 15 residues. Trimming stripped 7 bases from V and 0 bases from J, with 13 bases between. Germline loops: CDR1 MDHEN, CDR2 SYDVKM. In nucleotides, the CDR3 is TGTGCCAGCAAGGTGAGGCCCGCTAGCAATCAGCCCCAGCATTTT. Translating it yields CASKVRPASNQPQHF.

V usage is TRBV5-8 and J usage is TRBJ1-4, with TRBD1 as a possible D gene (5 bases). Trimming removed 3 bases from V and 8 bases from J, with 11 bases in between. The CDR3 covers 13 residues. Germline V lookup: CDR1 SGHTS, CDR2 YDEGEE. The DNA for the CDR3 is TGTGCCAGCAGCTCCCGACAGAGGGAAAAACTGTTTTTT. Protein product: CASSSRQREKLFF.

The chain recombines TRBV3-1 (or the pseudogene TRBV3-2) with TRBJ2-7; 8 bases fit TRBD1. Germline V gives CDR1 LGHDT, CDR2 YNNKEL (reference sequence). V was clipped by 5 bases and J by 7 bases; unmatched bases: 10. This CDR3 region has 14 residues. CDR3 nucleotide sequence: TGTGCCAGCAGCGGCCGGGACAGGTCTCGGGAGCAGTACTTC. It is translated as CASSGRDRSREQYF.